Below, one T cell receptor (beta chain) is given with its context. Its antigen is not identified. Looked up from germline, CDR1 is LGHNA and CDR2 is YSLEER. The CDR3 contains 19 residues. The J segment lost 4 bases and the V segment lost 0 bases, leaving 10 bases of the junction unmatched. PCR used 60 Vbeta primers and 13 Jbeta primers. Profiled with immunoSEQ multiplex PCR; TCRdb holds only in-frame clones, not every one. Of about 140,000 clones in the sample, about 80% were seen once. This record comes from a study of cytomegalovirus exposure and HLA in healthy donors. The study's findings and limits: When a later analysis was performed, an Asian-associated ancestry cluster reportedly had fewer N-insertions than the roughly 700-donor mean.

The TCR sequence derives from a man aged 40-55 years in good health and CMV-seronegative. The sample consisted of PBMCs. The V call is TRBV4-3, the J call TRBJ2-3; TRBD2 aligns across 13 bases. The CDR3 region has the DNA TGCGCCAGCAGCCAAGATCTCGGGACTAGCGGGGAACGATCAGATACGCAGTATTTT. It specifies CASSQDLGTSGERSDTQYF.